These T cell receptor beta chains were read from a single sample in a study of blood T cell repertoires in COVID-19. Profiling relied on immunoSEQ multiplex PCR, and the TCRdb table lists in-frame clones only, not all of them. The sample lists 150,000 or so clones, roughly four fifths occurring once. The sequenced material came from peripheral blood. These receptor sequences come from a woman between 45 and 60 years old with active or convalescent COVID-19. CDR3s include the opening cysteine and the closing phenylalanine or tryptophan. D genes are given only for firm matches. Not every row has a clone size; where given, it reads once, few, many or a size class.

size: once; length: 16; J: TRBJ1-5; D: TRBD1; V: TRBV9; CDR3: CASSDGGGGGNQPQHF; DNA: TGTGCCAGCAGCGACGGAGGGGGCGGGGGCAATCAGCCCCAGCATTTT
size: NA; length: 14; J: TRBJ2-2; D: NA; V: TRBV20-1; CDR3: CSASAGVITGELFF; DNA: TGCAGTGCTAGTGCAGGGGTGATCACCGGGGAGCTGTTTTTT
size: NA; length: 16; J: TRBJ2-7; D: TRBD1; V: TRBV7-6; CDR3: CASSPPSGTGIDEQYF; DNA: TGTGCCAGCAGCCCTCCCTCCGGGACAGGGATCGACGAGCAGTACTTC
size: NA; length: 13; J: TRBJ1-6; D: TRBD1; V: TRBV11-2; CDR3: CASGTGVNSPLHF; DNA: TGTGCCAGCGGGACAGGAGTTAATTCACCCCTCCACTTT
size: NA; length: 13; J: TRBJ1-1; D: NA; V: TRBV6-1; CDR3: CASSDEAYTEAFF; DNA: TGTGCCAGCAGTGATGAGGCCTACACTGAAGCTTTCTTT
size: once; length: 15; J: TRBJ2-7; D: TRBD1; V: TRBV7-8; CDR3: CASSSRDRLSYEQYF; DNA: TGTGCCAGCAGTAGCCGGGACAGGCTCTCCTACGAGCAGTACTTC
size: NA; length: 16; J: TRBJ1-5; D: NA; V: TRBV5-8; CDR3: CASSLRSGISNQPQHF; DNA: TGTGCCAGCAGCTTGCGGTCAGGGATTAGCAATCAGCCCCAGCATTTT
size: NA; length: 14; J: TRBJ1-1; D: NA; V: TRBV27; CDR3: CASSFAGLDTEAFF; DNA: TGTGCCAGCAGTTTTGCAGGGCTTGACACTGAAGCTTTCTTT
size: NA; length: 15; J: TRBJ2-3; D: NA; V: TRBV10-3; CDR3: CAISEGGADTDTQYF; DNA: TGTGCCATCAGTGAGGGGGGGGCAGACACAGATACGCAGTATTTT
size: NA; length: 16; J: TRBJ2-1; D: TRBD2; V: TRBV3-1/TRBV3-2; CDR3: CASSPWTSGSYNEQFF; DNA: TGTGCCAGCAGCCCCTGGACTAGCGGGTCCTACAATGAGCAGTTCTTC
size: NA; length: 11; J: TRBJ2-1; D: NA; V: TRBV2; CDR3: CASSGEYEQFF; DNA: TGTGCCAGCAGTGGGGAGTATGAGCAGTTCTTC
size: NA; length: 14; J: TRBJ1-1; D: NA; V: TRBV19; CDR3: CASSIAAGRTEAFF; DNA: TGTGCCAGTAGTATAGCGGCAGGGAGGACTGAAGCTTTCTTT
size: few; length: 15; J: TRBJ1-1; D: NA; V: TRBV7-2; CDR3: CASSLAGPVNTEAFF; DNA: TGTGCCAGCAGCTTAGCGGGCCCGGTGAACACTGAAGCTTTCTTT
size: NA; length: 14; J: TRBJ2-1; D: TRBD2; V: TRBV11-2; CDR3: CASTLGRGYNEQFF; DNA: TGTGCCAGCACCCTAGGGCGGGGGTACAATGAGCAGTTCTTC
size: once; length: 15; J: TRBJ2-7; D: NA; V: TRBV10-3; CDR3: CAISESKRVGYEQYF; DNA: TGTGCCATCAGTGAGTCGAAACGGGTCGGCTACGAGCAGTACTTC
size: once; length: 13; J: TRBJ2-7; D: NA; V: TRBV20-1; CDR3: CSASVAGSREQYF; DNA: TGCAGTGCTAGTGTCGCGGGCTCGCGTGAGCAGTACTTC
size: NA; length: 13; J: TRBJ1-3; D: NA; V: TRBV9; CDR3: CASGGGTGNTIYF; DNA: TGTGCCAGCGGGGGAGGTACTGGAAACACCATATATTTT
size: once; length: 18; J: TRBJ2-2; D: TRBD2; V: TRBV6-6; CDR3: CASSPGLAGGGNTGELFF; DNA: TGTGCCAGCAGTCCTGGACTAGCGGGAGGAGGAAACACCGGGGAGCTGTTTTTT
size: NA; length: 15; J: TRBJ2-7; D: NA; V: TRBV19; CDR3: CASSFGWTAPQEQYF; DNA: TGTGCCAGTAGTTTCGGCTGGACTGCCCCCCAGGAGCAGTACTTC
size: NA; length: 15; J: TRBJ2-2; D: NA; V: TRBV7-9; CDR3: CASSSDKRLAGELFF; DNA: TGTGCCAGCAGCTCGGACAAGAGGTTGGCCGGGGAGCTGTTTTTT
size: NA; length: 14; J: TRBJ2-7; D: NA; V: TRBV10-3; CDR3: CAISGGPTGHEQYF; DNA: TGTGCCATCAGTGGGGGCCCAACAGGACACGAGCAGTACTTC
size: NA; length: 16; J: TRBJ1-4; D: NA; V: TRBV7-2; CDR3: CASSPTRITTNEKLFF; DNA: TGTGCCAGCAGCCCTACCCGCATAACAACTAATGAAAAACTGTTTTTT
size: NA; length: 15; J: TRBJ2-2; D: TRBD2; V: TRBV11-3; CDR3: CASSPSGANTGELFF; DNA: TGTGCCAGCAGCCCGAGCGGGGCGAACACCGGGGAGCTGTTTTTT
size: few; length: 13; J: TRBJ2-1; D: TRBD1; V: TRBV29-1; CDR3: CSVSRTGNNEQFF; DNA: TGCAGCGTTTCCCGGACAGGGAACAATGAGCAGTTCTTC
size: NA; length: 17; J: TRBJ1-2; D: TRBD1; V: TRBV4-1; CDR3: CASSQADRDGGRYGYTF; DNA: TGCGCCAGCAGCCAAGCGGACAGGGATGGTGGAAGGTATGGCTACACCTTC
size: NA; length: 15; J: TRBJ1-2; D: NA; V: TRBV24-1; CDR3: CATSDPDTANYGYTF; DNA: TGTGCCACCAGTGACCCCGACACAGCTAACTATGGCTACACCTTC
size: NA; length: 12; J: TRBJ2-3; D: NA; V: TRBV6-6; CDR3: CASASSADTQYF; DNA: TGTGCCAGCGCTAGCTCTGCAGATACGCAGTATTTT
size: NA; length: 12; J: TRBJ1-6; D: NA; V: TRBV12-3/TRBV12-4; CDR3: CASSRDNSPLHF; DNA: TGTGCCAGCAGTCGTGATAATTCACCCCTCCACTTT
size: NA; length: 15; J: TRBJ2-5; D: NA; V: TRBV19; CDR3: CASSMQGFQGETQYF; DNA: TGTGCCAGTAGTATGCAAGGGTTCCAGGGGGAGACCCAGTACTTC
size: NA; length: 11; J: TRBJ1-1; D: TRBD1; V: TRBV10-3; CDR3: CAISADRKAFF; DNA: TGTGCCATCAGTGCGGACAGGAAAGCTTTCTTT
size: NA; length: 15; J: TRBJ2-5; D: NA; V: TRBV5-6; CDR3: CASRGGGLPQETQYF; DNA: TGTGCCAGCAGAGGGGGGGGACTGCCACAAGAGACCCAGTACTTC
size: NA; length: 13; J: TRBJ1-3; D: NA; V: TRBV7-9; CDR3: CASSLSSGNTIYF; DNA: TGTGCCAGCAGCCTCAGCTCTGGAAACACCATATATTTT
size: NA; length: 15; J: TRBJ1-4; D: NA; V: TRBV6-1; CDR3: CASSEEGGNWEKLFF; DNA: TGTGCCAGCAGTGAAGAGGGGGGGAATTGGGAAAAACTGTTTTTT
size: once; length: 13; J: TRBJ2-3; D: NA; V: TRBV3-1/TRBV3-2; CDR3: CASSQGSSDTQYF; DNA: TGTGCCAGCAGCCAAGGGAGTTCAGATACGCAGTATTTT
size: once; length: 17; J: TRBJ2-5; D: TRBD2; V: TRBV19; CDR3: CASSRGTSGWDGETQYF; DNA: TGTGCCAGTAGTAGAGGGACTAGCGGGTGGGATGGTGAGACCCAGTACTTC
size: NA; length: 14; J: TRBJ2-1; D: NA; V: TRBV28; CDR3: CASEGGPGDNEQFF; DNA: TGTGCCAGCGAAGGAGGGCCGGGGGACAATGAGCAGTTCTTC